This T cell receptor (beta chain) was sequenced in a study of shared T cell receptors in the human thymus. Here immunoSEQ multiplex PCR was the method, and the copy in TCRdb shows in-frame clones only, minus some. The sample lists about 660,000 clones, around 87% occurring once. Germline lookup yields CDR1 SGHDN and CDR2 FVKESK. The CDR3 covers 18 residues. V lost 0 bases and J lost 0, with 15 bases in between. The same specimen was also included in a second study, on human thymus T cells.

This TCR derives from a boy in the first two years of life with a congenital heart defect. The sample taken for sequencing was thymocytes. V is TRBV14 and J is TRBJ2-1, with D perhaps TRBD1 (6 bases). The DNA for the CDR3 is TGTGCCAGCAGCCAAGATCGCGTGGGGACAAGCTCCTACAATGAGCAGTTCTTC. Protein sequence: CASSQDRVGTSSYNEQFF.